One and the same sample provided the 30 T cell receptor beta chains below, sequenced in a study of blood T cell repertoires in COVID-19. Using immunoSEQ multiplex PCR, the repertoire was profiled, and TCRdb retains in-frame clones only, with some absent. Among about 72,000 clones listed, roughly 82% were seen once. Sequencing input: peripheral blood. The receptors stem from a human donor in a cohort sampled during active COVID-19.

The chain couples TRBV6-1 to TRBJ2-7; 8 positions agree with TRBD1. This CDR3 comprises 16 residues. CDR1 and CDR2 (germline): MNHNS, SASEGT. Trimming cost V 3 bases and J 4 bases; bases outside gene matches: 11. CDR3 residues: CASSDLGQGNRYEQYF. The CDR3 DNA reads as TGTGCCAGCAGTGACCTTGGACAGGGAAATAGGTACGAGCAGTACTTC.

The gene calls are TRBV2 and TRBJ2-3; 9 bases fit TRBD1. V lost 10 bases and J lost 5; bases outside the gene matches: 10. Germline V gives CDR1 SNHLY, CDR2 FYNNEI. The CDR3 contains 14 residues. The CDR3 here is CATRNRGRGDTQYF. CDR3 bases: TGTGCCACTCGCAACAGGGGGCGGGGAGATACGCAGTATTTT.

The chain joins TRBV9 to TRBJ1-2, with 8 bases lining up with TRBD1. Germline V gene sequence: CDR1 SGDLS, CDR2 YYNGEE. The CDR3 consists of 14 residues. V shed 3 bases, J shed 6 bases, and the junction held 7 bases outside the gene matches. The chain's CDR3 is CASSGDRGENGYTF. The CDR3 nucleotides are TGTGCCAGCAGCGGAGACAGGGGAGAAAATGGCTACACCTTC.

V and J are TRBV10-3 and TRBJ1-2; no firm D call. CDR3 length: 13 residues. Germline V gene lookup returns CDR1 ENHRY and CDR2 SYGVKD. V lost 11 bases to trimming and J lost 9 bases, with 22 bases between them. DNA of the CDR3: TGTGCCGCAAAGCATCACACAGCTTATCGCTACACCTTC. This gives the protein CAAKHHTAYRYTF.

This sequence joins TRBV7-2 and TRBJ2-3; D gene ambiguous. The ends were cut back, 1 base at V and 7 bases at J, with 15 bases in the middle. Germline V gives CDR1 SGHTA, CDR2 FQGNSA. CDR3 length equals 15 residues. CDR3 in DNA: TGTGCCAGCAGCTTAGAGCACTCCAGGCCTCATACGCAGTATTTT. This encodes CASSLEHSRPHTQYF.

This chain links TRBV7-9 with TRBJ2-5; possible D gene TRBD1, 6 bases. V gave up 1 base and J gave up 5 bases, with 20 bases separating them. Per the germline V gene, CDR1 is SEHNR and CDR2 is FQNEAQ (reference sequence). The CDR3 has 17 residues. The CDR3 DNA reads TGTGCCAGCAGCTTAGGCGTTGGTATGGGCAGGGGTGAGACCCAGTACTTC. Residues: CASSLGVGMGRGETQYF.

V and J are TRBV6-1 and TRBJ1-1; 9 positions agree with TRBD1. The V gene's germline CDR1 is MNHNS and CDR2 SASEGT. V lost 4 bases, J lost 1 base, and 13 bases stayed unmatched. This CDR3 is built from 18 residues. The DNA for the CDR3 is TGTGCCAGCAGTGTGCGGTGGGGACAGGGCTCACCGAACACTGAAGCTTTCTTT. Translating gives CASSVRWGQGSPNTEAFF.

The chain links TRBV19 to TRBJ2-3, with no clear D. Trimming pared 7 bases from V and 2 bases from J, leaving 10 bases between. The CDR3 extends over 13 amino acids. Germline V gives CDR1 LNHDA, CDR2 SQIVND (reference sequence). The CDR3 bases are TGTGCCAGTAAGGCAGACTTCACAGATACGCAGTATTTT. Translation: CASKADFTDTQYF.

The gene calls are TRBV7-3 and TRBJ1-3; D may be TRBD1 (5 bases). This CDR3 comprises 16 residues. The V end lost 2 bases, the J end lost 4 bases, and 15 bases lay between the germline ends. Per germline, CDR1 SGHTA and CDR2 FQGTGA. The CDR3 DNA reads TGTGCCAGCAGCTTATGGGGCCAAGGAGCCGGAAACACCATATATTTT. It codes for CASSLWGQGAGNTIYF.

The chain joins TRBV5-6 to TRBJ1-1; TRBD1 matches 7 bases. Germline V gene sequence: CDR1 SGHDT, CDR2 YYEEEE. Germline trimming cut 4 bases from V and 5 bases from J; bases unmatched to any gene: 8. The CDR3 runs to 14 residues. CDR3 bases: TGTGCCAGCAGCCGACAGGGTTGGGTGACTGAAGCTTTCTTT. Its translation is CASSRQGWVTEAFF.

The chain is built from TRBV7-2 and TRBJ2-2, with TRBD2 as a possible D gene (6 bases). The CDR3 runs to 17 residues. From germline, CDR1 is SGHTA and CDR2 FQGNSA. V gave up 5 bases and J gave up 3 bases, with 19 bases separating them. The CDR3 DNA is TGTGCCAGCAGCACAAAAGGCGGGGTCGGTCACACCGGGGAGCTGTTTTTT. This gives the protein CASSTKGGVGHTGELFF.

The CDR3 here is CASSSKSRDRGGYTF. CDR3 nucleotides: TGTGCCAGCAGCTCGAAAAGCCGGGACAGAGGTGGCTACACCTTC. The chain employs TRBV7-2 and TRBJ1-2; TRBD1 aligns across 7 bases. The V gene's germline CDR1 is SGHTA and CDR2 FQGNSA. J gave up 7 bases and V 4 bases, and 12 bases lay outside the gene matches. The CDR3 runs 15 residues. The full variable domain, in which reference TRBV7-2 and TRBJ1-2 provide the parts outside the CDR3, is GAGVSQSPSNKVTEKGKDVELRCDPISGHTALYWYRQSLGQGLEFLIYFQGNSAPDKSGLPSDRFSAERTGGSVSTLTIQRTQQEDSAVYLCASSSKSRDRGGYTFGSGTRLTVV.

This clone was seen more than once but under ten times. V and J are TRBV30 and TRBJ1-5, with a weak D call TRBD1 (6 bases). This CDR3 is built from 15 residues. V lost 0 bases, J lost 7 bases, and 16 bases lay in between. CDR1 and CDR2 from the germline V gene are GTSNPN and SVGIG (reference sequence). The CDR3 reads CAWSVTPRGGQPQHF. CDR3 DNA: TGTGCCTGGAGTGTGACCCCCAGGGGTGGGCAGCCCCAGCATTTT.

The V gene is TRBV6-5, the J gene TRBJ1-6, with 10 positions matching TRBD1. V shed 6 bases, J shed 10 bases, and the junction held 9 bases outside the gene matches. The CDR3 runs 15 residues. Germline V gives CDR1 MNHEY, CDR2 SVGAGI. DNA of the CDR3: TGTGCCAGCAGCCCATCGGGACAGGGGTTGTCACCCCTCCACTTT. The encoded protein is CASSPSGQGLSPLHF.

The CDR3 sequence is CSASSGYGYTF. The CDR3 nucleotides are TGCAGTGCTAGCTCAGGGTACGGCTACACCTTC. The chain links TRBV20-1 to TRBJ1-2, with D possibly being TRBD1 (5 bases). The CDR3 covers 11 residues. Germline V CDR1 and CDR2: DFQATT, SNEGSKA (reference sequence). V dropped 3 bases and J dropped 8 bases, with 10 bases sitting between them.

The rearrangement joins TRBV3-1 (or the pseudogene TRBV3-2) to TRBJ2-7; 7 bases match TRBD2. The germline V gene has CDR1 LGHDT and CDR2 YNNKEL (reference sequence). The ends lost 2 bases at V and 5 bases at J; junction bases unmatched: 9. The CDR3 length is 15 residues. The CDR3 loop reads CASSQSQRGRNEQYF. The CDR3 DNA reads TGTGCCAGCAGCCAATCCCAGCGGGGACGTAACGAGCAGTACTTC.

This clone occurred once. The J gene is TRBJ1-1, the V gene TRBV7-8, with TRBD1 identical over 7 bases. The J segment lost 3 bases and the V segment lost 3 bases, leaving 7 bases of the junction unmatched. Per the germline V gene, CDR1 is SGHVS and CDR2 is FQNEAQ. The CDR3 runs 15 residues. CDR3 amino acids: CASSFGQVLDTEAFF. Written as DNA, the CDR3 is TGTGCCAGCAGCTTTGGACAGGTTCTGGACACTGAAGCTTTCTTT.

This chain uses TRBV19 with TRBJ1-3; D possibly corresponds to TRBD1 (6 bases). The CDR3 totals 15 residues. The germline V and J ends were trimmed by 6 bases and 7 bases, with 19 bases remaining between them. Germline assignment: CDR1 LNHDA and CDR2 SQIVND (reference sequence). Written as DNA, the CDR3 is TGTGCCAGTAGAACAGGGACCGCCTCTGCGAACACCATATATTTT. Amino acids: CASRTGTASANTIYF. Full variable domain (missing parts from reference TRBV19 and TRBJ1-3): DGGITQSPKYLFRKEGQNVTLSCEQNLNHDAMYWYRQDPGQGLRLIYYSQIVNDFQKGDIAEGYSVSREKKESFPLTVTSAQKNPTAFYLCASRTGTASANTIYFGEGSWLTVV.

This chain uses TRBV15 with TRBJ1-4, with D perhaps matching TRBD1 (6 bases). Looked up from germline, CDR1 is LNHNV and CDR2 is YYDKDF (reference sequence). There are 13 residues in the CDR3. Trimming left V 3 bases short and J 8 bases short, with 10 bases between. CDR3 amino acids: CATSRNREEKLFF. CDR3 bases: TGTGCCACCAGCAGGAACAGGGAGGAAAAACTGTTTTTT.

The chain employs TRBV7-2 and TRBJ2-7; a weak D match, TRBD1 (6 bases). The CDR3 has 15 residues. Between the trimmed V and J ends, which lost 5 bases and 4 bases, there was a span of 18 bases. Germline V CDR1 and CDR2: SGHTA, FQGNSA. The CDR3 spells CASSTRQDSVYEQYF. The CDR3 nucleotides are TGTGCCAGCAGCACTAGACAGGACTCGGTTTACGAGCAGTACTTC.

V and J are TRBV7-2 and TRBJ2-7; 7 bases are a match to TRBD1. The V and J ends lost 4 bases and 4 bases, in that order; junction bases with no gene match: 1. Germline V gene data show CDR1 as SGHTA and CDR2 as FQGNSA. This CDR3 region has 12 residues. In DNA form, the CDR3 reads TGTGCCAGCAGCTCGACAGGGTACGAGCAGTACTTC. It encodes CASSSTGYEQYF. Full variable domain (remainder filled in from reference TRBV7-2 and TRBJ2-7): GAGVSQSPSNKVTEKGKDVELRCDPISGHTALYWYRQSLGQGLEFLIYFQGNSAPDKSGLPSDRFSAERTGGSVSTLTIQRTQQEDSAVYLCASSSTGYEQYFGPGTRLTVT.

This chain connects TRBV5-6 to TRBJ1-2; 8 bases are a match to TRBD1. Per the germline V gene, CDR1 is SGHDT and CDR2 is YYEEEE. CDR3 length: 14 amino acids. Trimming removed 2 bases from V and 4 bases from J; junction bases left unmatched: 4. As DNA, the CDR3 is TGTGCCAGCAGCTTAGGACAGGGAGGCTATGGCTACACCTTC. Protein product: CASSLGQGGYGYTF.

The J gene is TRBJ1-1, the V gene TRBV7-9; D perhaps matches TRBD1 (5 bases). Trimming removed 5 bases from V and 0 bases from J, with 10 bases in between. From germline, CDR1 is SEHNR and CDR2 FQNEAQ (reference sequence). The CDR3 length is 14 residues. CDR3 nucleotides: TGTGCCAGCAGCCGTCAAGGGGTGAACACTGAAGCTTTCTTT. It translates to CASSRQGVNTEAFF.

This rearrangement joins TRBV9 to TRBJ2-1; TRBD2 agrees at 10 bases. The J segment lost 7 bases and the V segment lost 0 bases, leaving 7 bases of the junction unmatched. From germline, CDR1 is SGDLS and CDR2 YYNGEE. This CDR3 region has 16 residues. CDR3 in amino acids: CASSVAGAGGPNEQFF. The CDR3 DNA reads as TGTGCCAGCAGCGTAGCCGGAGCGGGGGGGCCAAATGAGCAGTTCTTC.

J is TRBJ2-5 and V is TRBV12-5; TRBD1 aligns across 11 bases. Germline CDR1 is LGHNT and CDR2 is FRNRAP. Germline trimming cut 1 base from V and 5 bases from J; bases unmatched to any gene: 6. CDR3 size: 16 residues. As DNA, the CDR3 is TGTGCTAGTGGTTTGGGGACAGGGGGCGCAGGGGAGACCCAGTACTTC. Encoded protein: CASGLGTGGAGETQYF.

The chain recombines TRBV5-6 with TRBJ1-2, with D perhaps matching TRBD1 (6 bases). The germline V gene encodes CDR1 SGHDT and CDR2 YYEEEE. The CDR3 covers 14 residues. The V end lost 2 bases, the J end lost 3 bases, and 11 bases lay between the germline ends. The CDR3 DNA reads as TGTGCCAGCAGCTTTACAGGGACCCACTATGGCTACACCTTC. Amino acid sequence: CASSFTGTHYGYTF.

The chain uses TRBV4-2 and TRBJ1-1; D is perhaps TRBD1 (5 bases). This CDR3 is built from 14 residues. Germline V gene data show CDR1 as LGHNA and CDR2 as YNFKEQ. V gave up 0 bases and J gave up 14 bases, with 19 bases separating them. The CDR3 nucleotides are TGTGCCAGCAGCCAAGAAACAGGCCAACCTAAGGCGTTCTTT. Its translation: CASSQETGQPKAFF.

V usage is TRBV9 and J usage is TRBJ1-3; D is unresolved. Trimming cost V 0 bases and J 3 bases, with 7 bases left between them. CDR1 is SGDLS and CDR2 is YYNGEE in the germline V gene. The CDR3 has 14 amino acids. The chain's CDR3 is CASSVGGVGNTIYF. The CDR3 DNA follows: TGTGCCAGCAGCGTAGGGGGAGTTGGAAACACCATATATTTT.

The V call is TRBV27, the J call TRBJ2-7, with TRBD1 identical over 8 bases. This CDR3 has 13 amino acids. V dropped 5 bases and J dropped 4; count of bases not matched to a gene: 4. CDR1 is MNHEY and CDR2 is SMNVEV in the germline V gene (reference sequence). The CDR3 loop is CASSVYRGYEQYF. The DNA for the CDR3 is TGTGCCAGCAGTGTTTACAGGGGGTACGAGCAGTACTTC.

V is TRBV18 and J is TRBJ2-7; 8 bases align to TRBD1. Germline assignment: CDR1 KGHSH and CDR2 LQKENI. The trim removed 3 bases at V and 5 bases at J, leaving 6 bases unmatched. The CDR3 runs 14 residues. The CDR3 DNA is TGTGCCAGCTCACCCCAGGGGGCATTCCACGAGCAGTACTTC. Translation: CASSPQGAFHEQYF. Full variable domain (remainder filled in from reference TRBV18 and TRBJ2-7): NAGVMQNPRHLVRRRGQEARLRCSPMKGHSHVYWYRQLPEEGLKFMVYLQKENIIDESGMPKERFSAEFPKEGPSILRIQQVVRGDSAAYFCASSPQGAFHEQYFGPGTRLTVT.